The T cell receptor beta chain described here comes from a study of T cell repertoires in cytomegalovirus infection (dated by TCRdb to the late 2010s). With regard to the full study: Recently identified HLA-C-restricted CMV epitopes, whose presentation resists viral immunomodulation, were targeted by peptide stimulations together with well-studied HLA-B-restricted epitopes. Donor HLA type was relevant to the analysis, as public TCR beta signatures indicated carriage of CMV infection together with the matching HLA type. Findings and caveats that apply to the study as a whole: In both this cohort and an independent roughly 330-donor cohort, the cumulative frequency of public TCR beta family members distinguished carriers of CMV infection plus the relevant HLA type. The ex vivo response was dominated by HLA-C-restricted CMV-specific TCR beta clonotypes, which also provided the single most frequent clonotype in two of eight donors.

TCRdb records Illumina HiSeq 1500 as the sequencer. TCRdb applied fastp at Q25 and MiXCR to the public reads, then kept only in-frame beta chains. Every CDR3 protein is listed once, alongside the most common genes and DNA of its rows. In all, the sample holds some 940,000 distinct CDR3 sequences, and around 30% of those were seen once. The ten largest clones add up to 11% to 15% of the sample. At the junction V is shortened by 5 bases and J by 5 bases, with 16 bases in between. The CDR3 measures 14 amino acids from cysteine to phenylalanine. The retained sequence is limited to the CDR3, 42 bases, with the frame set at the first base. For CDR1 and CDR2, the germline V gene (reference sequence) lists MNHNY and SVGAGI. The treatment or condition label on this specimen signifies: in vitro stimulation with specific CMV peptide epitopes to enrich CMV-specific T cells. This clonotype was observed a handful of times. Its cognate antigen has yet to be identified. Within one base of it there is no much larger clone, and no base qualities were kept.

This receptor was obtained from a human donor in good health (CMV status not recorded). Some clones in this sample may be carry-over from other donors' samples. The source material was cultured CD8+ T cells from PBMCs, sampled from culture after CMV antigen stimulation. The chain couples TRBV6-6 to TRBJ2-7; the D region possibly corresponds to TRBD2 (5 bases align). The CDR3 protein sequence reads: CASSDTGVRDEQYF. The DNA sequence is as follows: TGTGCCAGCAGTGATACTGGGGTGCGGGACGAGCAGTACTTC.